The present TCR beta chain was sequenced within a study of blood T cell repertoires in COVID-19. Study-level background: The analysed material was cDNA or gDNA that came from T cells, B-cell-depleted T cells, or PBMCs.

The germline V gene has CDR1 SGHDT and CDR2 YYEEEE. This CDR3 spans 14 amino acids. V was clipped by 1 base and J by 5 bases, with 12 bases between them. This table comes from immunoSEQ multiplex PCR, and its TCRdb copy is limited to in-frame clones, with some not included. The sample lists approximately 71,000 clones, more than 75% occurring once. This chain joins TRBV5-6 and TRBJ2-5; D is perhaps TRBD1 (6 bases). The sequence derives from a woman of 80 years or more with acute or convalescent COVID-19. Sequencing input: peripheral blood. CDR3 loop: CASSLSGEEETQYF. For the CDR3, the DNA is TGTGCCAGCAGCTTGTCAGGGGAAGAGGAGACCCAGTACTTC. Filled out from reference TRBV5-6 and TRBJ2-5, the complete variable domain reads DAGVTQSPTHLIKTRGQQVTLRCSPKSGHDTVSWYQQALGQGPQFIFQYYEEEERQRGNFPDRFSGHQFPNYSSELNVNALLLGDSALYLCASSLSGEEETQYFGPGTRLLVL.